The 29 T cell receptor beta chains below all came from one sample that was sequenced in a study of blood T cell repertoires in COVID-19. Clones were read by immunoSEQ multiplex PCR, and TCRdb kept only the in-frame ones, dropping some. The sample lists fewer than 150,000 clones; approximately 86% were seen once. The sample consisted of peripheral blood. These receptors were collected from a woman aged 45-65 years who had recovered from COVID-19.

This clone has only a few counts. The rearrangement uses TRBV9 and TRBJ2-3, with a tentative D call TRBD2 (6 bases). There are 14 residues in the CDR3. Between the trimmed V and J ends, which lost 4 bases and 3 bases, there was a span of 12 bases. The germline V gene encodes CDR1 SGDLS and CDR2 YYNGEE. DNA of the CDR3: TGTGCCAGCAGCCGTAGGGACTCAACAGATACGCAGTATTTT. This codes for CASSRRDSTDTQYF.

The J gene is TRBJ2-1, the V gene TRBV9; 7 positions agree with TRBD1. Trimming took 3 bases from V and 3 from J; bases not matched to a gene: 9. The germline V gene has CDR1 SGDLS and CDR2 YYNGEE. The CDR3 length is 16 residues. The CDR3: CASSDTSGTDYNEQFF. In nucleotides, the CDR3 is TGTGCCAGCAGCGACACATCCGGGACAGACTACAATGAGCAGTTCTTC.

The V and J genes are TRBV29-1 and TRBJ2-5; no clear D. The CDR3 has 13 residues. Germline V gene data show CDR1 as SQVTM and CDR2 as ANQGSEA. V was shortened by 4 bases and J by 3 bases, with 12 bases between the two germline ends. The CDR3 sequence is CSVGSGREETQYF. DNA for the CDR3: TGCAGCGTTGGGAGTGGCAGAGAAGAGACCCAGTACTTC. Looking up the rest from reference TRBV29-1 and TRBJ2-5 gives the full variable domain: SAVISQKPSRDICQRGTSLTIQCQVDSQVTMMFWYRQQPGQSLTLIATANQGSEATYESGFVIDKFPISRPNLTFSTLTVSNMSPEDSSIYLCSVGSGREETQYFGPGTRLLVL.

The CDR3 loop is CASKQGWSTEAFF. CDR3 nucleotide sequence: TGTGCCAGTAAGCAGGGTTGGAGCACTGAAGCTTTCTTT. The V and J genes are TRBV25-1 and TRBJ1-1; D is possibly TRBD1 (5 bases). Germline V lookup: CDR1 MGHDK, CDR2 SYGVNS. Trimming took 9 bases from V and 4 from J, leaving 15 bases between them. This CDR3 has 13 residues.

The chain is built from TRBV14 and TRBJ1-6; D is uncertain. Germline V CDR1 and CDR2: SGHDN, FVKESK. The CDR3 covers 15 residues. The V end was cut by 0 bases, the J end by 8 bases, with 11 bases between. CDR3 in amino acids: CASSQDLQSHSPLHF. DNA of the CDR3: TGTGCCAGCAGCCAAGATCTGCAGTCCCATTCACCCCTCCACTTT.

This chain connects TRBV6-5 to TRBJ1-2, with 9 bases matching TRBD1. Germline V CDR1 and CDR2: MNHEY, SVGAGI. This CDR3 region has 15 residues. The J segment lost 8 bases and the V segment lost 4 bases, leaving 11 bases of the junction unmatched. The CDR3 region is CASSFDGTGRQGYTF. CDR3 DNA sequence: TGTGCCAGCAGTTTCGACGGGACAGGGCGTCAGGGCTACACCTTC.

The chain is built from TRBV6-4 and TRBJ2-1; tentatively, D is TRBD2 (5 bases). Trimming pared 3 bases from V and 6 bases from J, leaving 15 bases between. The CDR3 consists of 15 residues. In germline, CDR1 is MRHNA, CDR2 SNTAGT. The CDR3 coding sequence is TGTGCCAGCAGTGAAGATGGGCTAGCATCCAATGAGCAGTTCTTC. This sequence encodes CASSEDGLASNEQFF.

This rearrangement joins TRBV24-1 to TRBJ2-2; 10 bases agree with TRBD1. The CDR3 is 16 residues long. Germline V CDR1 and CDR2: KGHDR, SFDVKD. With V trimmed by 4 bases and J by 2 bases, 3 bases remained unmatched. The CDR3 sequence: CATSDPTGGNTGELFF. The CDR3 nucleotides are TGTGCCACCAGTGACCCGACAGGGGGCAACACCGGGGAGCTGTTTTTT.

V usage is TRBV11-2 and J usage is TRBJ2-3; 10 bases fit TRBD2. V dropped 6 bases and J dropped 4; count of bases not matched to a gene: 4. In germline, CDR1 is SGHAT, CDR2 FQNNGV. The CDR3 is 14 residues long. CDR3 region: CASRLAGMSDTQYF. The CDR3 bases are TGTGCCAGCAGACTAGCGGGGATGTCAGATACGCAGTATTTT.

The V gene is TRBV18, the J gene TRBJ2-1, with 13 bases identical to TRBD2. The J segment lost 7 bases and the V segment lost 0 bases, leaving 0 bases of the junction unmatched. The CDR3 loop spans 15 amino acids. From germline, CDR1 is KGHSH and CDR2 LQKENI. CDR3 sequence: CASSPPGLAGNEQFF. As DNA, the CDR3 is TGTGCCAGCTCACCACCGGGACTAGCGGGGAATGAGCAGTTCTTC.

This chain links TRBV11-3 with TRBJ2-1; D remains unclear. Germline CDR1 SGHNT, CDR2 YENEEA. V was shortened by 1 base and J by 6 bases, with 7 bases between the two germline ends. The CDR3 spans 13 residues. The CDR3 spells CASSLAGFNEQFF. The CDR3 DNA sequence: TGTGCCAGCAGCTTAGCGGGTTTCAATGAGCAGTTCTTC.

There are a few counts of this clone. The rearrangement uses TRBV9 and TRBJ1-6; D is unclear. Trimming cost V 1 base and J 5 bases, with 4 bases left between them. The germline V gene encodes CDR1 SGDLS and CDR2 YYNGEE. The CDR3 contains 13 residues. The CDR3 spells CASSVRDNSPLHF. Here the CDR3 DNA reads TGTGCCAGCAGCGTACGGGATAATTCACCCCTCCACTTT.

The chain carries TRBV6-2 or TRBV6-3 and TRBJ1-3; 7 nucleotides align to TRBD1. V was clipped by 6 bases and J by 8 bases; unmatched bases: 22. Germline loops: CDR1 MNHEY, CDR2 SVGEGT. The CDR3 is made up of 18 amino acids. CDR3 region: CASSPGTDLLWKHHTIYF. For the CDR3, the DNA is TGTGCCAGCAGCCCCGGGACAGACCTACTCTGGAAACACCACACCATATATTTT.

The chain employs TRBV27 and TRBJ2-3; the match to TRBD2 covers 13 bases. The CDR3 spans 17 residues. Germline assignment: CDR1 MNHEY and CDR2 SMNVEV (reference sequence). With 7 bases clipped from V and 8 bases from J, the junction kept 15 bases outside the gene matches. CDR3 protein: CASIKALGLAGIGTQYF. CDR3 nucleotide sequence: TGTGCCAGCATTAAAGCCCTGGGACTAGCGGGAATCGGTACGCAGTATTTT.

CDR3 sequence: CASSPLGGGLNTGELFF. CDR3 coding DNA: TGTGCCAGCTCACCACTGGGAGGAGGCCTGAACACCGGGGAGCTGTTTTTT. The chain links TRBV18 to TRBJ2-2; D perhaps matches TRBD2 (6 bases). V was shortened by 1 base and J by 1 base, with 13 bases between the two germline ends. The CDR3 runs 17 residues. The germline V gene encodes CDR1 KGHSH and CDR2 LQKENI.

This clone appeared once. The V and J genes are TRBV18 and TRBJ2-7, with D unclear. This CDR3 has 18 residues. Germline CDR1 reads KGHSH; CDR2 reads LQKENI. Trimming took off 3 bases at V and 2 bases at J, with 23 bases between the two ends. The CDR3 coding sequence is TGTGCCAGCTCACCCGGCCCCATGACTCTTTGGAGCGCCTACGAGCAGTACTTC. As protein: CASSPGPMTLWSAYEQYF.

This sequence joins TRBV5-1 and TRBJ1-1; perhaps TRBD1 as D (5 bases). V was clipped by 0 bases and J by 0 bases, with 15 bases between them. Per the germline V gene, CDR1 is SGHRS and CDR2 is YFSETQ. This CDR3 has 17 residues. The CDR3 bases are TGCGCCAGCAGCTTGGATTTAGGGGTGGGGATGAACACTGAAGCTTTCTTT. Residues: CASSLDLGVGMNTEAFF.

This clone was seen only once. The J gene is TRBJ2-7, the V gene TRBV3-1 (or the pseudogene TRBV3-2), with a tentative D call TRBD2 (5 bases). The CDR3 loop spans 13 amino acids. CDR1 and CDR2 from the germline V gene are LGHDT and YNNKEL (reference sequence). The V and J ends lost 4 bases and 7 bases respectively, with 14 bases between them. CDR3 region: CASSRMGSGEQYF. As DNA, the CDR3 is TGTGCCAGCAGCCGGATGGGCAGCGGAGAGCAGTACTTC.

DNA of the CDR3: TGTGCCAGCTTACCAGCGGGCAGGTCGTGGTCCGAGCAGTACTTC. Amino acids: CASLPAGRSWSEQYF. The chain uses TRBV11-2 and TRBJ2-7, with D perhaps matching TRBD2 (6 bases). The V and J ends lost 8 bases and 6 bases respectively, with 23 bases between them. CDR3 length: 15 amino acids. Per germline, CDR1 SGHAT and CDR2 FQNNGV.

This chain joins TRBV27 and TRBJ1-2; 10 nucleotides align to TRBD1. Germline assignment: CDR1 MNHEY and CDR2 SMNVEV (reference sequence). CDR3 length: 16 residues. J lost 7 bases, V lost 7 bases, and 15 bases had no gene match. CDR3 amino acids: CASTGVGTGEDGGYTF. CDR3 in DNA: TGTGCCAGCACCGGCGTAGGGACAGGGGAGGACGGTGGCTACACCTTC.

This clone has just one count. The chain has TRBV30 and TRBJ1-1; 7 bases map to TRBD1. This CDR3 has 13 residues. V shed 3 bases and J 8 bases; nucleotides not matched to a gene: 9. CDR1 is GTSNPN, CDR2 SVGIG, per germline (reference sequence). CDR3: CAWRGQSMREAFF. The CDR3 DNA reads TGTGCCTGGAGGGGACAGAGCATGCGAGAAGCTTTCTTT.

J is TRBJ2-1 and V is TRBV6-6, with 10 bases fitting TRBD1. The CDR3 length is 14 residues. The J segment lost 4 bases and the V segment lost 7 bases, leaving 4 bases of the junction unmatched. Germline values: CDR1 MNHNY, CDR2 SVGAGI (reference sequence). DNA of the CDR3: TGTGCCAGCACCCAGGGACAGGGGTACAATGAGCAGTTCTTC. Its translation: CASTQGQGYNEQFF.

The rearrangement uses TRBV3-1 (or the pseudogene TRBV3-2) and TRBJ2-5; TRBD2 aligns across 9 bases. The V segment lost 0 bases and the J segment 5 bases; nucleotides outside the gene matches: 19. The CDR3 has 20 residues. CDR1 is LGHDT and CDR2 is YNNKEL in the germline V gene (reference sequence). The CDR3 DNA sequence: TGTGCCAGCAGCCAAGAACACAGGGATAGCGGGAGCCTGACACGGGAGACCCAGTACTTC. It specifies CASSQEHRDSGSLTRETQYF.

This clone has more than one count but fewer than ten. This chain connects TRBV15 to TRBJ2-2, with D possibly being TRBD1 (6 bases). Germline lookup yields CDR1 LNHNV and CDR2 YYDKDF (reference sequence). V was pared by 2 bases and J by 4 bases, with 17 bases between. The CDR3 is 17 amino acids. The CDR3 reads CATSRPSIRGFTGELFF. CDR3 in DNA: TGTGCCACCAGCAGACCAAGTATCAGGGGCTTCACCGGGGAGCTGTTTTTT.

The rearrangement links TRBV27 to TRBJ2-7; D may be TRBD2 (6 bases). V was trimmed by 6 bases and J by 0 bases, leaving 15 bases between them. Germline lookup yields CDR1 MNHEY and CDR2 SMNVEV (reference sequence). This CDR3 region has 15 residues. The CDR3 coding sequence is TGTGCCAGCAGGGAGGGCCCTGCCTCCTCCTACGAGCAGTACTTC. Encoded protein: CASREGPASSYEQYF.

V is TRBV6-5 and J is TRBJ1-4, with D perhaps TRBD1 (5 bases). This CDR3 has 14 amino acids. Looked up from germline, CDR1 is MNHEY and CDR2 is SVGAGI. Trimming shortened V by 7 bases and J by 6 bases, and 15 bases separated the two germline ends. The CDR3 DNA reads as TGTGCCAGCACCCAGGCAGGGTGGGATGAAAAACTGTTTTTT. Protein: CASTQAGWDEKLFF.

V and J are TRBV6-2 or TRBV6-3 and TRBJ1-1, with no clear D. V gave up 2 bases and J gave up 11 bases, with 12 bases separating them. This CDR3 is 12 amino acids long. Germline V gene data show CDR1 as MNHEY and CDR2 as SVGEGT. Written as DNA, the CDR3 is TGTGCCAGCAGTTACACGGGAGGGTCCGCTTTCTTT. This codes for CASSYTGGSAFF.

The J gene is TRBJ2-3, the V gene TRBV4-2, with 10 bases lining up with TRBD2. With V trimmed by 4 bases and J by 2 bases, 3 bases remained unmatched. CDR3 length equals 15 residues. The V gene's germline CDR1 is LGHNA and CDR2 YNFKEQ. The CDR3 DNA sequence: TGTGCCAGCAGCCGAACTAGCGGGAACACAGATACGCAGTATTTT. This translates into CASSRTSGNTDTQYF.

The chain couples TRBV27 to TRBJ2-4; D may be TRBD2 (6 bases). Germline V lookup: CDR1 MNHEY, CDR2 SMNVEV (reference sequence). The V end was cut by 5 bases, the J end by 0 bases, with 11 bases between. The length of the CDR3 is 15 residues. The DNA of the CDR3 is TGTGCCAGCAGTCTTTTGGGGGGAGCCAAAAACATTCAGTACTTC. This gives the protein CASSLLGGAKNIQYF.